Following are 20 T cell receptor beta chains from one sample sequenced in a study of shared clonotypes between healthy human individuals. Generated by immunoSEQ multiplex PCR, the TCRdb table keeps only in-frame clones and is missing some. The profile shows nearly 600,000 clones, nearly 97% of them singletons. The naive CD8 population came from CD45RO-negative cells selected for CCR7, without terminally differentiated effector memory CD45RA+ cells. The sequenced sample was naive CD8+ T cells sorted from blood. These receptors were collected from a woman between 25 and 40 years old in good health.

This clone showed up just once. The rearrangement joins TRBV4-1 to TRBJ2-1; 14 bases agree with TRBD2. This CDR3 comprises 18 residues. The J segment lost 7 bases and the V segment lost 4 bases, leaving 12 bases of the junction unmatched. In germline, CDR1 is MGHRA, CDR2 YSYEKL. This chain's CDR3 is CASSRADTGTSGRNEQFF. The CDR3 DNA sequence: TGCGCCAGCAGCCGAGCGGATACCGGGACTAGCGGGAGAAATGAGCAGTTCTTC.

The rearrangement uses TRBV19 and TRBJ1-1; maybe TRBD1 (5 bases). Germline V lookup: CDR1 LNHDA, CDR2 SQIVND (reference sequence). CDR3 length equals 13 residues. V lost 5 bases and J lost 5, with 12 bases in between. The DNA for the CDR3 is TGTGCCAGTAGTCAAGGCGGGGCGACTGAAGCTTTCTTT. The encoded protein is CASSQGGATEAFF.

The table lists this clone with a count of one. The gene calls are TRBV27 and TRBJ2-7, with 11 bases lining up with TRBD2. Germline V gene lookup returns CDR1 MNHEY and CDR2 SMNVEV (reference sequence). The CDR3 consists of 13 residues. The J segment lost 12 bases and the V segment lost 5 bases, leaving 9 bases of the junction unmatched. The CDR3 protein is CASSITSGSDLYF. As DNA, the CDR3 is TGTGCCAGCAGTATTACTAGCGGGAGTGATTTGTACTTC.

This chain links TRBV30 with TRBJ2-2; no firm D call. There are 14 residues in the CDR3. Deletions cut 5 bases from V and 4 bases from J, with 14 bases between. Germline V gene sequence: CDR1 GTSNPN, CDR2 SVGIG (reference sequence). This CDR3 reads CAWGWGSGTGELFF. CDR3 coding DNA: TGTGCCTGGGGGTGGGGTAGTGGCACCGGGGAGCTGTTTTTT.

The rearrangement joins TRBV18 to TRBJ2-7; 8 bases fit TRBD1. CDR1 KGHSH and CDR2 LQKENI come from the germline V gene. CDR3 length: 14 residues. V lost 5 bases and J lost 5; bases outside the gene matches: 8. This CDR3 reads CASSYRDRPHEQYF. CDR3 nucleotides: TGTGCCAGCTCATACCGGGACAGGCCCCACGAGCAGTACTTC.

The CDR3 bases are TGTGCCCACGCCCCCTATGGCTACACCTTC. Its protein is CAHAPYGYTF. V is TRBV30 and J is TRBJ1-2; D is unresolved. The CDR3 totals 10 residues. The ends were cut back, 8 bases at V and 4 bases at J, with 8 bases in the middle. Per the germline V gene, CDR1 is GTSNPN and CDR2 is SVGIG (reference sequence).

The chain couples TRBV7-3 to TRBJ1-1; a weak D match, TRBD1 (6 bases). V lost 4 bases and J 5 bases, leaving 14 bases between the germline ends. CDR1 is SGHTA and CDR2 is FQGTGA in the germline V gene. The CDR3 totals 14 residues. CDR3 sequence: CASSSGQSRTEAFF. The CDR3 nucleotides read TGTGCCAGCAGCTCGGGACAATCACGAACTGAAGCTTTCTTT.

Worth noting for this clone: This same CDR3 is encoded by further DNA sequences in the sample. CDR3 loop: CASSLLPYEQYF. The DNA of the CDR3 is TGTGCCAGCAGCTTACTTCCCTACGAGCAGTACTTC. The V and J genes are TRBV7-9 and TRBJ2-7; D is unclear. Germline values: CDR1 SEHNR, CDR2 FQNEAQ (reference sequence). This CDR3 spans 12 amino acids. The V and J ends lost 2 bases and 2 bases respectively, with 4 bases between them.

The chain joins TRBV28 to TRBJ2-2; D is ambiguous. The CDR3 loop spans 17 amino acids. Germline values: CDR1 MDHEN, CDR2 SYDVKM. V shed 3 bases and J shed 0 bases, with 14 bases lying between them. CDR3 in DNA: TGTGCCAGCAGTTTCCCTCGGGCGTTATCGAACACCGGGGAGCTGTTTTTT. Translating gives CASSFPRALSNTGELFF.

The J gene is TRBJ1-4, the V gene TRBV7-9, with a possible D match to TRBD1 (5 bases). Trimming pared 1 base from V and 5 bases from J, leaving 14 bases between. The CDR3 spans 16 residues. The germline V gene encodes CDR1 SEHNR and CDR2 FQNEAQ (reference sequence). The CDR3 here is CASSLDTRTLNEKLFF. The CDR3 nucleotides read TGTGCCAGCAGCTTAGATACGAGGACATTAAATGAAAAACTGTTTTTT.

The gene calls are TRBV7-8 and TRBJ2-7; 11 bases match TRBD1. Germline assignment: CDR1 SGHVS and CDR2 FQNEAQ. Trimming at V came to 0 bases and at J to 5 bases, leaving 3 bases not matched to a gene. The CDR3 contains 15 residues. CDR3 in DNA: TGTGCCAGCAGCTTAGCCGGACAGGGGGCTAACGAGCAGTACTTC. This gives the protein CASSLAGQGANEQYF.

V is TRBV7-8 and J is TRBJ1-2; 8 bases match TRBD1. Germline CDR1 is SGHVS and CDR2 is FQNEAQ. With V trimmed by 5 bases and J by 2 bases, 10 bases remained unmatched. The CDR3 consists of 16 residues. The CDR3 DNA reads TGTGCCAGCAGCCGCGGGGGTGCAGGGGGCAACTATGGCTACACCTTC. This encodes CASSRGGAGGNYGYTF. The whole variable domain, filled in from reference TRBV7-8 and TRBJ1-2, reads GAGVSQSPRYKVAKRGQDVALRCDPISGHVSLFWYQQALGQGPEFLTYFQNEAQLDKSGLPSDRFFAERPEGSVSTLKIQRTQQEDSAVYLCASSRGGAGGNYGYTFGSGTRLTVV.

The V gene is TRBV11-2, the J gene TRBJ2-1; 8 bases agree with TRBD2. Per germline, CDR1 SGHAT and CDR2 FQNNGV. The ends lost 1 base at V and 7 bases at J; junction bases unmatched: 6. This CDR3 region has 15 residues. CDR3 bases: TGTGCCAGCAGCTTAGCGGGAGGGCCTAGGAATGAGCAGTTCTTC. It yields the protein CASSLAGGPRNEQFF.

The J gene is TRBJ2-7, the V gene TRBV2; perhaps TRBD2 as D (6 bases). CDR3 length: 17 residues. Germline CDR1 reads SNHLY; CDR2 reads FYNNEI. V lost 0 bases and J 1 base, leaving 16 bases between the germline ends. In nucleotides, the CDR3 is TGTGCCAGCAGTGAAGCTGGGACTTTCAAGCTATCCTACGAGCAGTACTTC. Protein product: CASSEAGTFKLSYEQYF.

The chain joins TRBV27 to TRBJ1-1; a weak D match, TRBD1 (6 bases). The CDR3 totals 13 residues. Trimming cost V 3 bases and J 8 bases, with 13 bases left between them. CDR1 and CDR2 (germline): MNHEY, SMNVEV (reference sequence). The CDR3 region has the DNA TGTGCCAGCAGTTTTCTGGGACAACGGGAAGCTTTCTTT. Translation: CASSFLGQREAFF.

Comment on this clone: The sample contains more than one DNA sequence encoding this CDR3. The CDR3 region is CASSLGVAEAFF. CDR3 nucleotides: TGTGCCAGCAGCTTGGGAGTCGCTGAAGCTTTCTTT. The chain carries TRBV7-9 and TRBJ1-1; D call uncertain. Looked up from germline, CDR1 is SEHNR and CDR2 is FQNEAQ (reference sequence). The length of the CDR3 is 12 residues. Trimming cost V 3 bases and J 6 bases, with 8 bases left between them.

The rearrangement joins TRBV2 to TRBJ2-1, with 12 bases aligning to TRBD1. Looked up from germline, CDR1 is SNHLY and CDR2 is FYNNEI. This CDR3 region has 13 residues. V shed 7 bases, J shed 10 bases, and the junction held 5 bases outside the gene matches. The CDR3 here is CASTGTGGQEQFF. The CDR3 DNA is TGTGCCAGCACCGGGACAGGGGGCCAGGAGCAGTTCTTC.

CDR3 protein: CASSLGGEGVTEAFF. CDR3 in DNA: TGCGCCAGCAGCTTGGGCGGGGAGGGGGTCACTGAAGCTTTCTTT. The V call is TRBV5-1, the J call TRBJ1-1; possible D gene TRBD1, 6 bases. The CDR3 consists of 15 residues. V was shortened by 0 bases and J by 4 bases, with 13 bases between the two germline ends. Germline V lookup: CDR1 SGHRS, CDR2 YFSETQ.

This chain uses TRBV9 with TRBJ2-1, with 9 positions matching TRBD2. The CDR3 runs 15 residues. Germline-derived CDR1 and CDR2 are SGDLS and YYNGEE. Losses at the gene ends were 3 bases for V and 4 bases for J; bases not matched to a gene: 5. CDR3 coding DNA: TGTGCCAGCAGCGATACGGGACTAGCTTACAATGAGCAGTTCTTC. This codes for CASSDTGLAYNEQFF.

CDR3 loop: CASSIVLRTGADQPQHF. The CDR3 DNA reads TGTGCCAGTAGTATAGTCTTGAGGACAGGAGCCGATCAGCCCCAGCATTTT. The J gene is TRBJ1-5, the V gene TRBV19; TRBD1 aligns across 7 bases. This CDR3 is built from 17 residues. The J segment lost 5 bases and the V segment lost 1 base, leaving 11 bases of the junction unmatched. Looked up from germline, CDR1 is LNHDA and CDR2 is SQIVND (reference sequence).